The 22 T cell receptor beta chains below come from one sample, sequenced in a study of CXCR4 blockade with PD-1 therapy in pancreatic cancer. Generated by immunoSEQ multiplex PCR, the TCRdb table keeps only in-frame clones and is missing some. The data show 5,200 or so clones, with approximately 60% seen just once and about 7% held by the top ten. Sample: tumor tissue. These receptors originate from a human donor with pancreatic ductal adenocarcinoma.

The rearrangement uses TRBV6-4 and TRBJ2-7; TRBD1 aligns across 8 bases. The ends lost 4 bases at V and 0 bases at J; junction bases unmatched: 2. CDR3 length equals 14 residues. Germline V gives CDR1 MRHNA, CDR2 SNTAGT. The CDR3 is CASSAGTGSYEQYF. CDR3 in DNA: TGTGCCAGCAGTGCCGGGACAGGCTCCTACGAGCAGTACTTC.

V is TRBV18 and J is TRBJ1-1; D remains unclear. Trimming removed 8 bases at V and 1 base at J, with 8 bases between. Germline V gene lookup returns CDR1 KGHSH and CDR2 LQKENI. The CDR3 is 12 residues long. CDR3 DNA: TGTGCCAGCCTTACAAAGAACACTGAAGCTTTCTTT. Translated: CASLTKNTEAFF.

The chain combines TRBV12-5 with TRBJ2-2; D could derive from TRBD1 or TRBD2 (7 bases each). Germline CDR1 LGHNT, CDR2 FRNRAP. The CDR3 is 16 amino acids. CDR3 nucleotide sequence: TGTGCCAGCAACTCCAGGGGGGGGCACGGCACCGGGGAGCTGTTTTTT. It encodes CASNSRGGHGTGELFF.

This rearrangement joins TRBV19 to TRBJ2-2; D is undetermined. There are 14 residues in the CDR3. The germline CDR1 and CDR2 sequences are LNHDA and SQIVND (reference sequence). Deletions cut 3 bases from V and 2 bases from J, with 7 bases between. CDR3: CASSITPNTGELFF. CDR3 bases: TGTGCCAGTAGTATTACCCCAAACACCGGGGAGCTGTTTTTT.

The CDR3: CSVDLVAGVNEQFF. The CDR3 region has the DNA TGCAGCGTTGATCTGGTAGCGGGAGTTAATGAGCAGTTCTTC. The chain couples TRBV29-1 to TRBJ2-1, with TRBD2 matching over 9 bases. With 3 bases clipped from V and 7 bases from J, the junction kept 7 bases outside the gene matches. The CDR3 totals 14 residues. CDR1 and CDR2 from the germline V gene are SQVTM and ANQGSEA.

The chain couples TRBV7-1 to TRBJ1-1; D call uncertain. TRBV7-1 is labeled an ORF, and its function is uncertain. V was clipped by 4 bases and J by 3 bases, with 12 bases between them. The CDR3 consists of 14 residues. The CDR3 sequence is CASSLAGLDTEAFF. Here the CDR3 DNA reads TGTGCCAGCAGCTTAGCGGGTCTGGACACTGAAGCTTTCTTT.

By share, this clone ranks as medium-sized. This chain links TRBV7-4 with TRBJ2-1; no clear D gene. The V end lost 0 bases, the J end lost 12 bases, and 12 bases lay between the germline ends. The CDR3 length is 13 residues. CDR1 and CDR2 from the germline V gene are SGHVT and SQSDAQ. CDR3 sequence (DNA): TGTGCCAGCAGCTTAGCCGACTGGGATACGCAGTTCTTC. Its translation: CASSLADWDTQFF.

By frequency in the sample, this clone is medium-sized. The chain carries TRBV7-5 and TRBJ2-3; no DNA check was done on the table's D call, TRBD2. TRBV7-5 is tagged as a pseudogene. The CDR3 has 14 amino acids. CDR3 residues: CASSHGEEADTQYF. The CDR3 DNA follows: TGTGCCAGCAGCCACGGGGAAGAGGCAGATACGCAGTATTTT.

The chain recombines TRBV19 with TRBJ2-6, with D tentatively TRBD1 (5 bases). Germline V gene data show CDR1 as LNHDA and CDR2 as SQIVND (reference sequence). The CDR3 has 17 amino acids. V lost 7 bases and J 1 base, leaving 17 bases between the germline ends. CDR3 DNA sequence: TGTGCCAGTACCCCCAGGGCCCCAGCATCTGGGGCCAACGTCCTGACTTTC. This translates into CASTPRAPASGANVLTF.

V is TRBV29-1 and J is TRBJ2-5; no reliable D call. CDR1 SQVTM and CDR2 ANQGSEA come from the germline V gene. V lost 3 bases to trimming and J lost 2 bases, with 13 bases between them. The CDR3 consists of 14 residues. This CDR3 is CSVEFRVEQETQYF. The CDR3 region has the DNA TGCAGCGTTGAGTTCAGAGTAGAACAAGAGACCCAGTACTTC.

This clone turned up a few times. This sequence joins TRBV2 and TRBJ2-3, with 10 bases matching TRBD2. The V and J ends lost 5 bases and 1 base, in that order; junction bases with no gene match: 6. Germline V gives CDR1 SNHLY, CDR2 FYNNEI. This CDR3 has 16 residues. The CDR3 DNA sequence: TGTGCCAGCAGTAGCCCAGCGGGAGGGGGCACAGATACGCAGTATTTT. It translates to CASSSPAGGGTDTQYF.

This chain uses TRBV29-1 with TRBJ2-6; D is ambiguous. From germline, CDR1 is SQVTM and CDR2 ANQGSEA. V was cut by 5 bases and J by 1 base, with 9 bases left in between. The CDR3 sequence is 14 residues long. The CDR3: CSVLDRSGANVLTF. The CDR3 DNA sequence: TGCAGCGTTTTGGATCGGTCTGGGGCCAACGTCCTGACTTTC.

This clone was counted a few times. V is TRBV27 and J is TRBJ1-2, with 9 bases lining up with TRBD1. The CDR3 spans 14 residues. Losses at the gene ends were 7 bases for V and 4 bases for J; bases not matched to a gene: 7. From germline, CDR1 is MNHEY and CDR2 SMNVEV (reference sequence). The CDR3 reads CASKPPGQGYGYTF. DNA for the CDR3: TGTGCCAGCAAGCCTCCGGGACAGGGCTATGGCTACACCTTC.

This clone was recorded a few times. The J gene is TRBJ1-6, the V gene TRBV10-3; D is perhaps TRBD1 (5 bases). The CDR3 extends over 13 amino acids. CDR1 is ENHRY, CDR2 SYGVKD, per germline. Trimming stripped 8 bases from V and 10 bases from J, with 15 bases between. In DNA, the CDR3 is TGTGCCATCGCCGAAGGGGAAGGATCACCCCTCCACTTT. This encodes CAIAEGEGSPLHF.

This chain connects TRBV9 to TRBJ2-1; possible D gene TRBD2, 6 bases. The CDR3 spans 15 residues. Germline values: CDR1 SGDLS, CDR2 YYNGEE. The V gene lost 5 bases and the J gene lost 8 bases, with 20 bases spanning the gap. As DNA, the CDR3 is TGTGCCAGCAGTGAGCAGGGACTCAGTATTTATGAGCAGTTCTTC. Encoded protein: CASSEQGLSIYEQFF. Supplemented by reference TRBV9 and TRBJ2-1, the full variable domain reads DSGVTQTPKHLITATGQRVTLRCSPRSGDLSVYWYQQSLDQGLQFLIQYYNGEERAKGNILERFSAQQFPDLHSELNLSSLELGDSALYFCASSEQGLSIYEQFFGPGTRLTVL.

The gene calls are TRBV18 and TRBJ2-1; possibly TRBD1 or TRBD2 for D (5 bases each). CDR3 length: 16 residues. V was trimmed by 3 bases and J by 6 bases, leaving 18 bases between them. Germline-derived CDR1 and CDR2 are KGHSH and LQKENI. CDR3 protein: CASSPGRTGAGNEQFF. CDR3 bases: TGTGCCAGCTCACCCGGACGGACTGGGGCCGGCAATGAGCAGTTCTTC.

This clone was observed once. This chain links TRBV10-2 with TRBJ1-3, with D unclear. This CDR3 spans 17 amino acids. Germline V gene sequence: CDR1 WSHSY, CDR2 SAAADI. V was trimmed by 4 bases and J by 0 bases, leaving 16 bases between them. The CDR3 DNA reads TGCGCCAGCAGTGCGCGTACTTTAGACAACTCTGGAAACACCATATATTTT. Translating it yields CASSARTLDNSGNTIYF.

The CDR3 nucleotides read TGTGCCAGTAGAATCGAGGGCAATCAGCCCCAGCATTTT. It codes for CASRIEGNQPQHF. The gene calls are TRBV19 and TRBJ1-5; D gene unclear. CDR3 length: 13 amino acids. CDR1 is LNHDA, CDR2 SQIVND, per germline (reference sequence). V was pared by 6 bases and J by 2 bases, with 8 bases between. Looking up the rest from reference TRBV19 and TRBJ1-5 gives the full variable domain: DGGITQSPKYLFRKEGQNVTLSCEQNLNHDAMYWYRQDPGQGLRLIYYSQIVNDFQKGDIAEGYSVSREKKESFPLTVTSAQKNPTAFYLCASRIEGNQPQHFGDGTRLSIL.

The V gene is TRBV28, the J gene TRBJ1-4; no reliable D call. This CDR3 spans 12 amino acids. Germline loops: CDR1 MDHEN, CDR2 SYDVKM. Deletions cut 8 bases from V and 8 bases from J, with 12 bases between. The CDR3 here is CASVGLGEKLFF. CDR3 DNA sequence: TGTGCCAGCGTGGGGTTGGGCGAAAAACTGTTTTTT. The full variable domain, completed using reference TRBV28 and TRBJ1-4, is DVKVTQSSRYLVKRTGEKVFLECVQDMDHENMFWYRQDPGLGLRLIYFSYDVKMKEKGDIPEGYSVSREKKERFSLILESASTNQTSMYLCASVGLGEKLFFGSGTQLSVL.

This clone turned up a few times. V usage is TRBV6-1 and J usage is TRBJ1-6; 8 bases are a match to TRBD1. The CDR3 runs 15 residues. The ends lost 1 base at V and 6 bases at J; junction bases unmatched: 2. CDR1 and CDR2 (germline): MNHNS, SASEGT. CDR3: CASSEGTGFNSPLHF. In DNA form, the CDR3 reads TGTGCCAGCAGTGAAGGGACAGGGTTTAATTCACCCCTCCACTTT.

V and J are TRBV30 and TRBJ1-5, with D unresolved. There are 14 residues in the CDR3. The V and J ends lost 2 bases and 4 bases respectively, with 12 bases between them. The germline V gene encodes CDR1 GTSNPN and CDR2 SVGIG (reference sequence). The CDR3 is CAWSLGVENQPQHF. The CDR3 DNA reads TGTGCCTGGAGTCTTGGGGTAGAAAATCAGCCCCAGCATTTT.

The V call is TRBV14, the J call TRBJ2-3, with D unclear. The length of the CDR3 is 14 residues. Germline values: CDR1 SGHDN, CDR2 FVKESK. V shed 1 base and J shed 5 bases, with 10 bases lying between them. Here the CDR3 DNA reads TGTGCCAGCAGCCAAGTCGTGTTCGGAGATACGCAGTATTTT. It translates to CASSQVVFGDTQYF.